Included here is one T cell receptor (beta chain) sequence, with context. This CDR3 region has 13 residues. CDR1 and CDR2 from the germline V gene are DFQATT and SNEGSKA (reference sequence). V shed 5 bases and J shed 3 bases, with 12 bases lying between them. One entry per CDR3 protein results from TCRdb running MiXCR on the 5' RACE reads. The data contain approximately 7,900 distinct CDR3 sequences, about two thirds of them singletons. This receptor was identified in a female donor with breast cancer. Sequences were obtained from tumor-infiltrating naive CD4+ T cells sorted from the breast tumor. This sample's subset: naive CD4+ T cells, CD4+CD45RA+CD25-. The rearrangement uses TRBV20-1 and TRBJ2-3; D is unclear. The CDR3 region has the DNA TGCAGTGCTCCCTTACCTGGGACAGATACGCAGTATTTT. Protein: CSAPLPGTDTQYF.